Listed below are T cell receptor beta chains from one sample, sequenced in a study of early T cells in non-severe SARS-CoV-2 infection. TCRdb fed the 5' RACE reads into MiXCR, producing one record per CDR3 protein. The sample lists 68,000 or so distinct CDR3 sequences, about a tenth occurring once. The sequenced sample consisted of whole blood. The receptors come from an adult who was a healthcare worker with PCR-confirmed SARS-CoV-2 infection or an uninfected control (not recorded which). The CDR3 runs from the conserved cysteine through the conserved F or W. The order of the fields is V gene, clone size, CDR3 length, CDR3 protein. The listing skips clone size in some rows; elsewhere it reads once, few, many or a size class.

>TRBV2|many|15
CASSALELAKNIQYF
>TRBV27|many|15
CASSRLAGAGETQYF
>TRBV6-1|few|14
CASSEDGLADEQFF
>TRBV7-3|.|14
CASSGAAGTGELFF
>TRBV11-2|many|15
CASSTLVQGPDTQYF
>TRBV5-1|.|13
CASSLRGAYEQYF
>TRBV3-1|.|15
CASSHGLAGNEKLFF
>TRBV20-1|few|11
CSLGTSGTQYF
>TRBV24-1|.|16
CATSDPKTGGRDEQFF
>TRBV19|few|13
CAGRARNTGELFF
>TRBV6-5|.|16
CASTPLAPSSYNEQFF
>TRBV5-1|many|13
CASSLEVGQPQHF
>TRBV18|.|14
CASSPRGVEYEQYF
>TRBV20-1|.|9
CSASGGYTF
>TRBV5-1|few|13
CASSLGGLQPQHF
>TRBV4-1|.|14
CASSQRQGSYGYTF
>TRBV30|few|15
CAWSGGTTLNTEAFF
>TRBV7-9|.|15
CASSLAHGLADTQYF
>TRBV6-1|many|12
CASRPTSYEQYF
>TRBV3-1|few|15
CASSPKLTANYGYTF
>TRBV2|.|13
CASSVGQPETQYF
>TRBV29-1|.|13
CSVAHPGTYEQYF
>TRBV6-5|few|17
CASSYSTRGSPADTQYF
>TRBV2|.|13
CAIVGSGVETQYF
>TRBV7-9|.|16
CASSPPTSGGYNEQFF
>TRBV7-2|few|14
CASSLAGGWDTQYF
>TRBV20-1|many|14
CSASLRTAYNEQFF
>TRBV11-3|few|16
CASSPQAGLEVNEQFF
>TRBV7-2|.|15
CASSFVAGTTDTQYF
>TRBV9|.|14
CASSVEGVGDTQYF
>TRBV7-9|many|15
CASRGQGTYTSPLHF
>TRBV9|.|15
CASSSRTGGYYGYTF
>TRBV28|.|14
CASSSAGTNYGYTF
>TRBV5-1|many|15
CASSALAGATDTQYF
>TRBV7-9|few|13
CASSKRDASSQYF
>TRBV7-2|.|18
CASSSQGAPVSTNEKLFF
>TRBV11-3|few|17
CASSLIPPRKREETQYF
>TRBV3-1|few|16
CASSLGPLRGTGELFF
>TRBV2|few|13
CASWTLNTGELFF
>TRBV20-1|few|16
CSARDTGLAWYNEQFF
>TRBV2|few|14
CASSPGTAQETQYF
>TRBV20-1|.|13
CSARRQGNTEAFF
>TRBV4-1|few|13
CASSYIAGDEQFF
>TRBV6-6|.|15
CASSYSIGREETQYF
>TRBV7-6|.|14
CASSLGGSQETQYF